Listed below are T cell receptor beta chains from one sample, sequenced in a study. TCRdb independently ran MiXCR on the 5' RACE reads; one entry per CDR3 protein. The table shows fewer than 65,000 distinct CDR3 sequences, with around 20% occurring only once. The sequenced sample consisted of tumor-infiltrating Tregs sorted from the breast tumor. The receptors derive from a female donor with breast cancer. CDR3s include the opening cysteine and the closing phenylalanine or tryptophan. D genes are given only for firm matches. The size entry is marked missing in some rows and otherwise reads once, few, many or a size class.

J	D	V	size	DNA	CDR3
TRBJ2-2	TRBD2	TRBV7-2	many	TGTGCCAGCAGCTCCACTCGGACTAGCACCGGGGAGCTGTTTTTT	CASSSTRTSTGELFF
TRBJ2-3	-	TRBV20-1	few	TGCAGTGCTCCCACTAGCACAGATACGCAGTATTTT	CSAPTSTDTQYF
TRBJ2-1	-	TRBV11-2	many	TGTGCCAGCAGCTTAAACAGTGAGCAGTTCTTC	CASSLNSEQFF
TRBJ2-5	TRBD1	TRBV20-1	many	TGCAGTGCTCTCGGACAGGGCAGAGAGACCCAGTACTTC	CSALGQGRETQYF
TRBJ2-7	-	TRBV5-1	many	TGCGCCAGCAGCTTGGTCTCTGCCTACGAGCAGTACTTC	CASSLVSAYEQYF
TRBJ1-2	-	TRBV12-3/TRBV12-4	many	TGTGCCAGCAGTTTGACATATGGCTACACCTTC	CASSLTYGYTF
TRBJ2-5	TRBD2	TRBV6-1	many	TGTGCCAGCAGTGAAGCGTTGACTAGCGGGAGTTTGACCCAGTACTTC	CASSEALTSGSLTQYF
TRBJ2-7	TRBD2	TRBV10-1	many	TGCGCCAGCAGTGAGGCTAGCGGCTACGAGCAGTACTTC	CASSEASGYEQYF
TRBJ2-1	-	TRBV7-8	many	TGTGCCAGCAGCTTAGCGGTTCCCCCTAACAATGAGCAGTTCTTC	CASSLAVPPNNEQFF
TRBJ2-6	-	TRBV9	-	TGTGCCAGCAGCGACAAGCCCTCTGGGGCCAACGTCCTGACTTTC	CASSDKPSGANVLTF
TRBJ2-2	-	TRBV15	-	TGTGCCACCAGCAGGGACGCTCTCCCGGCCGGGGAGCTGTTTTTT	CATSRDALPAGELFF
TRBJ2-7	-	TRBV12-3/TRBV12-4	many	TGTGCCAGCAGTTTAATGGGGCAAACCTACGAGCAGTACTTC	CASSLMGQTYEQYF
TRBJ2-2	-	TRBV11-3	-	TGTGCCAGCAGCCGGGATTCCACCGGGGAGCTGTTTTTT	CASSRDSTGELFF
TRBJ1-2	-	TRBV28	-	TGTGCCACCAACACAGGGTTAGGCGGCTACACCTTC	CATNTGLGGYTF
TRBJ2-3	-	TRBV28	many	TGTGCCAGCAGTACGACTGAACCTAGCACAGATACGCAGTATTTT	CASSTTEPSTDTQYF
TRBJ2-2	-	TRBV7-2	medium-sized	TGTGCCAGCAGCTCCTCGTGGCTAAACACCGGGGAGCTGTTTTTT	CASSSSWLNTGELFF
TRBJ2-3	TRBD2	TRBV5-1	many	TGCGCCAGCAGCTTGTCTAGCGGGAGTGTTGCAGATACGCAGTATTTT	CASSLSSGSVADTQYF
TRBJ1-5	TRBD1	TRBV7-8	few	TGTGCCAGCAGCACCCGGGACAGGGGGTATATGGGTGGGAGCAATCAGCCCCAGCATTTT	CASSTRDRGYMGGSNQPQHF
TRBJ1-5	-	TRBV12-3/TRBV12-4	few	TGTGCCAGCAGCCAGGGGAGGCCCCAGCATTTT	CASSQGRPQHF
TRBJ1-1	TRBD1	TRBV6-2/TRBV6-3	many	TGTGCCAGCAACCTGGGACAGGCGGTCACTGAAGCTTTCTTT	CASNLGQAVTEAFF
TRBJ2-5	-	TRBV6-2/TRBV6-3	few	TGTGCCAGCACTTGGACACTACAAGAGACCCAGTACTTC	CASTWTLQETQYF
TRBJ1-2	-	TRBV7-2	few	TGTGCCAGCAGCTTGCAGTTAAGCGGCTACACCTTC	CASSLQLSGYTF
TRBJ2-5	-	TRBV20-1	-	TGCAGTGCTATCAACGTTCTCGTCGGAGAGACCCAGTACTTC	CSAINVLVGETQYF
TRBJ2-3	TRBD1	TRBV5-1	medium-sized	TGCGCCAGCAGCTACCGGGACAGTCCCACAGATACGCAGTATTTT	CASSYRDSPTDTQYF
TRBJ1-1	-	TRBV5-1	-	TGCGCCAGCAGCTTAGAAGCCCTGAACACTGAAGCTTTCTTT	CASSLEALNTEAFF
TRBJ1-3	-	TRBV4-2	-	TGTGCCAGCATCCCTGGTTCTGGAAACACCATATATTTT	CASIPGSGNTIYF
TRBJ2-3	TRBD1	TRBV6-5	-	TGTGCCCGCAGTTACTCCCGACCGGGACAGGGCAGGGATACGCAGTATTTT	CARSYSRPGQGRDTQYF
TRBJ1-1	TRBD1	TRBV5-6	few	TGTGCCAGCAGCTTAACAGGGGGGGTCACTGAAGCTTTCTTT	CASSLTGGVTEAFF
TRBJ2-5	-	TRBV28	medium-sized	TGTGCCAGCCAACCCCAGGGAGTTACGGAGACCCAGTACTTC	CASQPQGVTETQYF
TRBJ2-5	-	TRBV18	few	TGTGCCAGCTCGAAGCTCGGTGGGGAGACCCAGTACTTC	CASSKLGGETQYF
TRBJ1-4	-	TRBV10-3	-	TGTGCCATCAGTGAACAGGGCGGGATAGGGGAAAAACTGTTTTTT	CAISEQGGIGEKLFF
TRBJ1-2	-	TRBV28	many	TGTGCCAGCAGTTTCGGAGGGGAAGCTAACTATGGCTACACCTTC	CASSFGGEANYGYTF
TRBJ2-5	-	TRBV7-9	-	TGTGCCAGCAGCCCCCGCCGGGCGGACAGATCGGAGACCCAGTACTTC	CASSPRRADRSETQYF
TRBJ2-7	-	TRBV4-2	many	TGTGCCAGCAGCCAAGATGGGCAGGTATACGAGCAGTACTTC	CASSQDGQVYEQYF
TRBJ2-6	-	TRBV6-1	few	TGTGCCAGCAGGTTGCAGGCCAACGTCCTGACTTTC	CASRLQANVLTF
TRBJ1-4	TRBD1	TRBV9	few	TGTGCCAGCAGCGTAGACGGGACAGGGAATGAAAAACTGTTTTTT	CASSVDGTGNEKLFF
TRBJ2-7	-	TRBV12-3/TRBV12-4	few	TGTGCCAGCAGTCTCCAGGTAGGCCCCACCTACGAGCAGTACTTC	CASSLQVGPTYEQYF
TRBJ2-4	-	TRBV4-1	few	TGCGCCAGCAGCCAAGATCGGAGCGCAATAGCCAAAAACATTCAGTACTTC	CASSQDRSAIAKNIQYF
TRBJ2-1	-	TRBV11-2	-	TGTGCCAGCAGCTACCTGGCTGGAGGAGAGCAGTTCTTC	CASSYLAGGEQFF
TRBJ1-2	-	TRBV7-2	many	TGTGCCAGCAGCTTAGGGATCAGGAACTATGGCTACACCTTC	CASSLGIRNYGYTF
TRBJ2-1	-	TRBV29-1	few	TGCAGCACACGAGACGGAAGTGAGCAGTTCTTC	CSTRDGSEQFF
TRBJ2-7	TRBD2	TRBV5-1	many	TGCGCCAGCGGTCCCGGGACTAGCGGGAGGGCCGTGGAGCAGTACTTC	CASGPGTSGRAVEQYF
TRBJ2-7	TRBD1	TRBV27	few	TGTGCCAGCAGGCGCCCCGGGACAGGAAACTACGAGCAGTACTTC	CASRRPGTGNYEQYF
TRBJ1-5	-	TRBV28	-	TGTGCCAGCAGCACTCGGACAGACAATCAGCCCCAGCGTTTT	CASSTRTDNQPQRF
TRBJ1-1	TRBD1	TRBV5-5	many	TGTGCCAGCAGCCGAGACAGGGTCGGAGAAGCTTTCTTT	CASSRDRVGEAFF
TRBJ2-1	TRBD2	TRBV7-3	few	TGTGCCAGCAGCTTAGGACTAGCGGGGGGCCACAATGAGCAGTTCTTC	CASSLGLAGGHNEQFF
TRBJ1-1	TRBD1	TRBV10-3	-	TGTGCCATCAGTGAAACAGGGGTGGTTGCTGAAGCTTCCTTT	CAISETGVVAEASF
TRBJ1-3	TRBD1	TRBV7-9	many	TGTGCCAGCAGCTTCCGACAGGGAAGGGTCTCTGGAAACACCATATATTTT	CASSFRQGRVSGNTIYF
TRBJ2-3	-	TRBV24-1	-	TGTGCCACCGGCGGGGAAAGCACAGATACGCAGTATTTT	CATGGESTDTQYF